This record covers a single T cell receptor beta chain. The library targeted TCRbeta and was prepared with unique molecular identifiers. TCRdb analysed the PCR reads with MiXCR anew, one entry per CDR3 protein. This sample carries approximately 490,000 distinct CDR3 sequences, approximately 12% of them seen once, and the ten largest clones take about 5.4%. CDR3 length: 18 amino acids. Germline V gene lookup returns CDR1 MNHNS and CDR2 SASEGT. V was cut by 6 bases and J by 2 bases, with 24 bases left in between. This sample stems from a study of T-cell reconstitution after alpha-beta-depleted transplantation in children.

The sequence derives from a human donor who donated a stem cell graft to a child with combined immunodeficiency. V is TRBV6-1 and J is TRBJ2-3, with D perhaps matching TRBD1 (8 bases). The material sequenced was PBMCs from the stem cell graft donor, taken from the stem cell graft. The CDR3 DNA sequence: TGTGCCAGCAGAAAGGGAGGGACAGGATGGGGCGTCACAGATACGCAGTATTTT. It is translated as CASRKGGTGWGVTDTQYF.